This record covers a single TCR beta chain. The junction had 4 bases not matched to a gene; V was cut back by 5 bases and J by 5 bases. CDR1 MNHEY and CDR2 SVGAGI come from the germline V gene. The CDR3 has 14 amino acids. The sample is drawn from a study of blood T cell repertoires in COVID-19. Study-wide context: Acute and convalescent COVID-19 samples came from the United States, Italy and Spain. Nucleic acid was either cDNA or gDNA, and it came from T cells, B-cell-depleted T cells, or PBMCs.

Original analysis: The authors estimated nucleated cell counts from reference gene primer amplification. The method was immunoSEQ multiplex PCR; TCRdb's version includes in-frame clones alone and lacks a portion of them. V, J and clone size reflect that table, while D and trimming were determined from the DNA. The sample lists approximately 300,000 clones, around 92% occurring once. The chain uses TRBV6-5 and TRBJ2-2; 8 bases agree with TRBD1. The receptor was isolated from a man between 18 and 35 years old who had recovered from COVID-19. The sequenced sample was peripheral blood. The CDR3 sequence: CASSTTGETGELFF. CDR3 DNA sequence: TGTGCCAGCAGTACGACAGGGGAGACCGGGGAGCTGTTTTTT.